A single TCR beta chain is shown here with its context. V dropped 4 bases and J dropped 1; count of bases not matched to a gene: 5. CDR3 length: 16 residues. Germline CDR1 reads MNHEY; CDR2 reads SMNVEV (reference sequence). The data belong to a study of blood T cell repertoires in COVID-19. Sequencing was performed with immunoSEQ multiplex PCR; in TCRdb, only in-frame clones are kept and a portion is missing. The sample lists hundreds of thousands of clones; 75% to 90% were seen once. The TCR sequence derives from a man between 18 and 35 years old who had recovered from COVID-19. The sequenced sample was PBMCs or T cells enriched from blood (not recorded which). This rearrangement joins TRBV27 to TRBJ2-3; TRBD2 agrees at 10 bases. CDR3 sequence: CASSSPSGSGTDTQYF. As DNA, the CDR3 is TGTGCCAGCAGTTCACCTAGCGGGAGTGGCACAGATACGCAGTATTTT.